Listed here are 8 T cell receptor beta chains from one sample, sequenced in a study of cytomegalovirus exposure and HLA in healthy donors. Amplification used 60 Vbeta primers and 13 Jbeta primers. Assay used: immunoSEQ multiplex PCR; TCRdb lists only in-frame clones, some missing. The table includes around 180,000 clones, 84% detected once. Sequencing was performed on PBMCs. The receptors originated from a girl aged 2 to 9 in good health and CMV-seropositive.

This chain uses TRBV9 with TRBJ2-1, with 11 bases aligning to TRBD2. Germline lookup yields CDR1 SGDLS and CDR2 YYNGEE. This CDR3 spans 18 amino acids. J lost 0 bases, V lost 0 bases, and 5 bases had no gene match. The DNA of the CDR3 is TGTGCCAGCAGCGTAGGTAGCGGGAGGGGAAGCTCCTACAATGAGCAGTTCTTC. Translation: CASSVGSGRGSSYNEQFF.

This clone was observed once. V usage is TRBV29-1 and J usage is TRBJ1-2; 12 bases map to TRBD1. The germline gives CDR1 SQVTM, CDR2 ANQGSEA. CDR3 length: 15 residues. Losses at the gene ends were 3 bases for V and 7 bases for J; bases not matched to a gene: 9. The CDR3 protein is CSVEALGQGAFGYTF. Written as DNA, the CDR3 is TGCAGCGTTGAGGCACTGGGACAGGGGGCGTTTGGCTACACCTTC.

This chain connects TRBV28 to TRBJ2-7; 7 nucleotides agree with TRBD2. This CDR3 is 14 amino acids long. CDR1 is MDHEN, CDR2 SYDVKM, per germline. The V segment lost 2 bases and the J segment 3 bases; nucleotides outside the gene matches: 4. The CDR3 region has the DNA TGTGCCAGCAGTTTAGCGGGAGTGGGCTACGAGCAGTACTTC. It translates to CASSLAGVGYEQYF.

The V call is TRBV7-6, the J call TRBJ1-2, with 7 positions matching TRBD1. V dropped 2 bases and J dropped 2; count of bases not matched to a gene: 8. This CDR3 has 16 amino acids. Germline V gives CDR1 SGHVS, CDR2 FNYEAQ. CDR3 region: CASSLNAAGGNYGYTF. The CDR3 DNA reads TGTGCCAGCAGCTTAAACGCGGCAGGGGGGAACTATGGCTACACCTTC. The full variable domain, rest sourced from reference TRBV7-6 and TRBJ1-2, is GAGVSQSPRYKVTKRGQDVALRCDPISGHVSLYWYRQALGQGPEFLTYFNYEAQQDKSGLPNDRFSAERPEGSISTLTIQRTEQRDSAMYRCASSLNAAGGNYGYTFGSGTRLTVV.

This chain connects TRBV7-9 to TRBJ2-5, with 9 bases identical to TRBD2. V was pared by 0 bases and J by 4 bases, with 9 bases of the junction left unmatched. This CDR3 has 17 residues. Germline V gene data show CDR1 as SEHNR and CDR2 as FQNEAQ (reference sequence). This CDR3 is CASSLALGGRASETQYF. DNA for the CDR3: TGTGCCAGCAGCTTAGCGCTTGGCGGGAGGGCCTCAGAGACCCAGTACTTC. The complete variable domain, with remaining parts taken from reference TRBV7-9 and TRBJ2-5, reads DTGVSQNPRHKITKRGQNVTFRCDPISEHNRLYWYRQTLGQGPEFLTYFQNEAQLEKSRLLSDRFSAERPKGSFSTLEIQRTEQGDSAMYLCASSLALGGRASETQYFGPGTRLLVL.

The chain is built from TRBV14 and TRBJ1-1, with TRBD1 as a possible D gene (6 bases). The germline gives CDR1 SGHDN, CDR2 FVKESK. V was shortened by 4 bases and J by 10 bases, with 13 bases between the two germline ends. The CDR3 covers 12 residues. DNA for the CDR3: TGTGCCAGCAGCCTAACAGGGTGTCGAGCTTTCTTT. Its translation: CASSLTGCRAFF.

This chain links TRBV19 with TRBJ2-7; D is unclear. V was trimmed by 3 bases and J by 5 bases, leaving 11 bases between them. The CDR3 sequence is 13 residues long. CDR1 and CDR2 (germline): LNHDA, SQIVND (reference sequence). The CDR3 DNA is TGTGCCAGTAGTATTCTCAGGTCAGACGAGCAGTACTTC. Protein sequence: CASSILRSDEQYF.

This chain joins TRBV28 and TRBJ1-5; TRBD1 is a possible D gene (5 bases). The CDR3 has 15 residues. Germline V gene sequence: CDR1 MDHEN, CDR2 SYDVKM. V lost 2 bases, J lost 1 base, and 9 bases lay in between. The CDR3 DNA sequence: TGTGCCAGCAGTTTAGACAGAATAAGCAATCAGCCCCAGCATTTT. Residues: CASSLDRISNQPQHF.